Listed below are T cell receptor beta chains from one sample, sequenced in a study of post-analysis software for immune sequencing data. TCRdb recomputed calls from the PCR reads with MiXCR, one row per CDR3 protein. Of fewer than 600,000 distinct CDR3 sequences in the sample, nearly 45% were seen once. Input material: blood. These receptors were collected from a girl between 5 and 17 years old with multiple sclerosis. CDR3s include the opening cysteine and the closing phenylalanine or tryptophan. The D gene is left open where the match is weak. Clone size is stated in some rows and not others, as once, few, many or a class when expanded.

D gene: .; clone size: .; V gene: TRBV28; J gene: TRBJ1-1; CDR3 protein: CASSTPSIGNTEAFF; CDR3 DNA: TGTGCCAGCAGTACTCCGAGCATCGGGAACACTGAAGCTTTCTTT
D gene: .; clone size: once; V gene: TRBV10-3; J gene: TRBJ1-2; CDR3 protein: CAISESWGENYGYTF; CDR3 DNA: TGTGCCATCAGTGAGTCTTGGGGGGAGAACTATGGCTACACCTTC
D gene: TRBD1; clone size: .; V gene: TRBV5-1; J gene: TRBJ2-1; CDR3 protein: CASSLKQGAHEQFF; CDR3 DNA: TGCGCCAGCAGCTTGAAACAGGGGGCTCACGAGCAGTTCTTC
D gene: TRBD2; clone size: .; V gene: TRBV12-3/TRBV12-4; J gene: TRBJ2-5; CDR3 protein: CASSSGLAGHNEQYF; CDR3 DNA: TGTGCCAGCAGTTCGGGACTAGCGGGACACAATGAGCAGTACTTC
D gene: .; clone size: .; V gene: TRBV9; J gene: TRBJ2-1; CDR3 protein: CASSVDHRGGNEQFF; CDR3 DNA: TGTGCCAGCAGCGTAGACCACAGGGGGGGGAATGAGCAGTTCTTC
D gene: TRBD1; clone size: .; V gene: TRBV4-1; J gene: TRBJ1-1; CDR3 protein: CASSPPDRGSTEAFF; CDR3 DNA: TGCGCCAGCAGCCCTCCAGACAGGGGGAGCACTGAAGCTTTCTTT
D gene: .; clone size: few; V gene: TRBV27; J gene: TRBJ1-2; CDR3 protein: CATKSGAYGYTF; CDR3 DNA: TGTGCCACCAAGTCCGGGGCCTATGGCTACACCTTC
D gene: .; clone size: .; V gene: TRBV10-1; J gene: TRBJ2-2; CDR3 protein: CASGHPGANTGELFF; CDR3 DNA: TGCGCCAGCGGCCATCCGGGGGCGAACACCGGGGAGCTGTTTTTT
D gene: .; clone size: .; V gene: TRBV27; J gene: TRBJ1-2; CDR3 protein: CASSSLGYGYTF; CDR3 DNA: TGTGCCAGCAGTTCCCTCGGCTATGGCTACACCTTC
D gene: .; clone size: .; V gene: TRBV6-1; J gene: TRBJ2-7; CDR3 protein: CASSGDRRFYEQYF; CDR3 DNA: TGTGCCAGCAGTGGGGACCGACGCTTCTACGAGCAGTACTTC
D gene: TRBD2; clone size: .; V gene: TRBV12-3/TRBV12-4; J gene: TRBJ2-1; CDR3 protein: CASRGRDYIFNEQFF; CDR3 DNA: TGTGCCAGCAGGGGCCGGGACTACATTTTTAATGAGCAGTTCTTC
D gene: TRBD1; clone size: once; V gene: TRBV18; J gene: TRBJ1-2; CDR3 protein: CASSPTQGNYGCTF; CDR3 DNA: TGTGCCAGCTCACCAACACAGGGGAACTATGGCTGCACCTTC
D gene: .; clone size: few; V gene: TRBV7-9; J gene: TRBJ2-6; CDR3 protein: CASSLGTGPSSGANVLTF; CDR3 DNA: TGTGCCAGCAGCTTAGGTACAGGACCCTCCTCTGGGGCCAACGTCCTGACTTTC
D gene: TRBD2; clone size: .; V gene: TRBV6-5; J gene: TRBJ2-3; CDR3 protein: CASSYGSGRTDTQYF; CDR3 DNA: TGTGCCAGCAGTTACGGCAGCGGGAGAACAGATACGCAGTATTTT
D gene: .; clone size: few; V gene: TRBV7-6; J gene: TRBJ2-7; CDR3 protein: CASSEGWPSYEQYF; CDR3 DNA: TGTGCCAGCAGCGAAGGGTGGCCGTCCTACGAGCAGTACTTC
D gene: TRBD2; clone size: once; V gene: TRBV27; J gene: TRBJ2-5; CDR3 protein: CASTPLAGGGETQYF; CDR3 DNA: TGTGCCAGCACCCCTCTAGCGGGAGGGGGGGAGACCCAGTACTTC
D gene: .; clone size: few; V gene: TRBV12-3/TRBV12-4; J gene: TRBJ2-5; CDR3 protein: CASTQSGARQETQYF; CDR3 DNA: TGTGCCAGCACGCAGTCGGGAGCGAGGCAAGAGACCCAGTACTTC
D gene: .; clone size: .; V gene: TRBV20-1; J gene: TRBJ2-3; CDR3 protein: CSARFWETPDTQYF; CDR3 DNA: TGCAGTGCTAGGTTTTGGGAGACCCCAGATACGCAGTATTTT
D gene: TRBD2; clone size: .; V gene: TRBV7-2; J gene: TRBJ2-1; CDR3 protein: CASSLSGLAGILSYNEQFF; CDR3 DNA: TGTGCCAGCAGCTTATCGGGACTAGCGGGGATCCTCTCCTACAATGAGCAGTTCTTC
D gene: .; clone size: .; V gene: TRBV2; J gene: TRBJ2-7; CDR3 protein: CASRFRGNSYEQYF; CDR3 DNA: TGTGCCAGCAGATTTAGGGGGAACTCCTACGAGCAGTACTTC
D gene: TRBD1; clone size: .; V gene: TRBV28; J gene: TRBJ2-7; CDR3 protein: CASSLAGTGKGYEQYF; CDR3 DNA: TGTGCCAGCAGTTTGGCCGGGACAGGGAAAGGATACGAGCAGTACTTC
D gene: .; clone size: .; V gene: TRBV12-3/TRBV12-4; J gene: TRBJ1-5; CDR3 protein: CASSLQTGGNQPQHF; CDR3 DNA: TGTGCCAGCAGTTTACAGACCGGGGGCAATCAGCCCCAGCATTTT
D gene: .; clone size: .; V gene: TRBV12-3/TRBV12-4; J gene: TRBJ1-6; CDR3 protein: CASSLGRSHNSPLHF; CDR3 DNA: TGTGCCAGCAGTCTTGGTCGCTCCCATAATTCACCCCTCCACTTT
D gene: .; clone size: .; V gene: TRBV2; J gene: TRBJ1-5; CDR3 protein: CASSEGEYSNQPQHF; CDR3 DNA: TGTGCCAGCAGTGAAGGGGAATATAGCAATCAGCCCCAGCATTTT
D gene: .; clone size: few; V gene: TRBV3-1; J gene: TRBJ2-7; CDR3 protein: CASSQGGGRRFYEQYF; CDR3 DNA: TGTGCCAGCAGCCAAGGAGGTGGAAGACGGTTCTACGAGCAGTACTTC
D gene: .; clone size: few; V gene: TRBV20-1; J gene: TRBJ1-1; CDR3 protein: CSAKGPSSDTEAFF; CDR3 DNA: TGCAGTGCTAAAGGGCCGTCCTCCGACACTGAAGCTTTCTTT
D gene: .; clone size: .; V gene: TRBV20-1; J gene: TRBJ2-1; CDR3 protein: CSARAWSGSSYNEQFF; CDR3 DNA: TGCAGTGCTAGAGCCTGGTCAGGATCTTCCTACAATGAGCAGTTCTTC
D gene: .; clone size: .; V gene: TRBV28; J gene: TRBJ2-5; CDR3 protein: CASSLGGLEGETQYF; CDR3 DNA: TGTGCCAGCAGTTTAGGGGGTCTCGAGGGGGAGACCCAGTACTTC
D gene: .; clone size: few; V gene: TRBV7-9; J gene: TRBJ2-1; CDR3 protein: CAATRGGKLYNEQFF; CDR3 DNA: TGTGCCGCTACGCGGGGCGGGAAGCTATACAATGAGCAGTTCTTC
D gene: .; clone size: .; V gene: TRBV7-9; J gene: TRBJ1-2; CDR3 protein: CASSLGAGGGYTF; CDR3 DNA: TGTGCCAGCAGCTTAGGGGCTGGTGGTGGCTACACCTTC
D gene: .; clone size: .; V gene: TRBV15; J gene: TRBJ2-1; CDR3 protein: CATSRKDVGEQFF; CDR3 DNA: TGTGCCACCAGCAGAAAGGACGTAGGAGAGCAGTTCTTC
D gene: .; clone size: .; V gene: TRBV7-2; J gene: TRBJ1-5; CDR3 protein: CASSAELTDLSGQPQHF; CDR3 DNA: TGTGCCAGCAGCGCGGAACTCACCGATCTTAGCGGGCAGCCCCAGCATTTT
D gene: TRBD2; clone size: many; V gene: TRBV20-1; J gene: TRBJ2-7; CDR3 protein: CRASLAGEPPLEQYF; CDR3 DNA: TGCAGGGCTTCCTTAGCGGGAGAACCCCCCCTCGAGCAGTACTTC
D gene: TRBD1; clone size: .; V gene: TRBV20-1; J gene: TRBJ2-6; CDR3 protein: CSARDWVVGTGDSGANVLTF; CDR3 DNA: TGCAGTGCTAGAGATTGGGTAGTCGGGACAGGTGACTCTGGGGCCAACGTCCTGACTTTC
D gene: .; clone size: few; V gene: TRBV7-8; J gene: TRBJ2-7; CDR3 protein: CASSLGLPSYEQYF; CDR3 DNA: TGTGCCAGCAGCTTAGGCCTACCCTCCTACGAGCAGTACTTC
D gene: .; clone size: .; V gene: TRBV20-1; J gene: TRBJ2-7; CDR3 protein: CSASNWGPNYEQYF; CDR3 DNA: TGCAGTGCTAGTAATTGGGGCCCAAACTACGAGCAGTACTTC
D gene: TRBD2; clone size: few; V gene: TRBV20-1; J gene: TRBJ2-1; CDR3 protein: CSARGLAGTHEQFF; CDR3 DNA: TGCAGTGCTAGGGGACTAGCGGGAACACATGAGCAGTTCTTC
D gene: .; clone size: few; V gene: TRBV4-1; J gene: TRBJ2-3; CDR3 protein: CASSQGSGRPGDTQYF; CDR3 DNA: TGCGCCAGCAGCCAGGGTTCGGGGAGGCCGGGAGATACGCAGTATTTT
D gene: .; clone size: .; V gene: TRBV3-1; J gene: TRBJ1-1; CDR3 protein: CASSQLNTEAFF; CDR3 DNA: TGTGCCAGCAGCCAATTGAACACTGAAGCTTTCTTT
D gene: TRBD1; clone size: few; V gene: TRBV6-5; J gene: TRBJ2-7; CDR3 protein: CASSYSSLGDSPYEQYF; CDR3 DNA: TGTGCCAGCAGTTACTCGAGTCTTGGGGACAGTCCCTACGAGCAGTACTTC
D gene: TRBD1; clone size: .; V gene: TRBV20-1; J gene: TRBJ2-1; CDR3 protein: CSAPRQGSVDEQFF; CDR3 DNA: TGCAGTGCCCCCAGACAGGGTTCGGTCGATGAGCAGTTCTTC
D gene: TRBD2; clone size: .; V gene: TRBV9; J gene: TRBJ2-7; CDR3 protein: CASSPPSGSAYEQYF; CDR3 DNA: TGTGCCAGCAGCCCCCCAAGCGGGAGCGCCTACGAGCAGTACTTC
D gene: TRBD2; clone size: .; V gene: TRBV4-1; J gene: TRBJ2-1; CDR3 protein: CASSQEWNLGTSFGNEQFF; CDR3 DNA: TGCGCCAGCAGCCAAGAATGGAACCTCGGGACTAGCTTTGGGAATGAGCAGTTCTTC
D gene: .; clone size: .; V gene: TRBV7-3; J gene: TRBJ2-3; CDR3 protein: CASSLAGVVEDTQYF; CDR3 DNA: TGTGCCAGCAGCTTAGCAGGGGTAGTTGAAGATACGCAGTATTTT
D gene: TRBD2; clone size: .; V gene: TRBV28; J gene: TRBJ2-1; CDR3 protein: CASTGTSGYNEQFF; CDR3 DNA: TGTGCCAGTACCGGGACTAGCGGTTACAATGAGCAGTTCTTC
D gene: TRBD2; clone size: .; V gene: TRBV9; J gene: TRBJ2-7; CDR3 protein: CASSSSGSPNEQYF; CDR3 DNA: TGTGCCAGCAGCTCTAGCGGGTCACCCAACGAGCAGTACTTC
D gene: TRBD1; clone size: .; V gene: TRBV7-3; J gene: TRBJ2-7; CDR3 protein: CASSLAGQGEVQYF; CDR3 DNA: TGTGCCAGCAGCTTAGCGGGACAGGGTGAGGTGCAGTACTTC
D gene: .; clone size: few; V gene: TRBV9; J gene: TRBJ2-7; CDR3 protein: CASSLGDGPYEQYF; CDR3 DNA: TGTGCCAGCAGCTTAGGAGACGGACCCTACGAGCAGTACTTC
D gene: .; clone size: .; V gene: TRBV12-5; J gene: TRBJ1-1; CDR3 protein: CASGLSEGTTEAFF; CDR3 DNA: TGTGCTAGTGGTTTGTCCGAGGGAACCACTGAAGCTTTCTTT
D gene: TRBD2; clone size: .; V gene: TRBV7-2; J gene: TRBJ2-5; CDR3 protein: CARASGTSDQETQYF; CDR3 DNA: TGTGCCAGAGCCTCCGGGACTAGCGACCAAGAGACCCAGTACTTC
D gene: .; clone size: .; V gene: TRBV12-3/TRBV12-4; J gene: TRBJ2-5; CDR3 protein: CASSFLGEETQYF; CDR3 DNA: TGTGCCAGCAGTTTCTTAGGGGAAGAGACCCAGTACTTC
D gene: TRBD2; clone size: .; V gene: TRBV20-1; J gene: TRBJ2-1; CDR3 protein: CSARDPVVAGRNEQFF; CDR3 DNA: TGCAGTGCTAGAGACCCCGTAGTAGCGGGGAGGAATGAGCAGTTCTTC
D gene: TRBD1; clone size: few; V gene: TRBV6-1; J gene: TRBJ1-4; CDR3 protein: CASSEGRTGGKLFF; CDR3 DNA: TGTGCCAGCAGTGAAGGTCGGACAGGGGGAAAACTGTTTTTT
D gene: .; clone size: few; V gene: TRBV12-3/TRBV12-4; J gene: TRBJ2-1; CDR3 protein: CASSLASNNEQFF; CDR3 DNA: TGTGCCAGCAGTTTAGCCTCGAACAATGAGCAGTTCTTC
D gene: .; clone size: .; V gene: TRBV5-5; J gene: TRBJ2-5; CDR3 protein: CASSLVLGSGETQYF; CDR3 DNA: TGTGCCAGCAGCCTGGTGTTGGGGTCTGGGGAGACCCAGTACTTC
D gene: .; clone size: .; V gene: TRBV2; J gene: TRBJ2-1; CDR3 protein: CASSETEQFF; CDR3 DNA: TGTGCCAGCAGTGAAACAGAGCAGTTCTTC
D gene: TRBD2; clone size: few; V gene: TRBV20-1; J gene: TRBJ2-1; CDR3 protein: CSARVYPTTSGRANEQFF; CDR3 DNA: TGCAGTGCTAGAGTCTATCCCACGACTAGCGGGAGAGCGAATGAGCAGTTCTTC
D gene: .; clone size: few; V gene: TRBV5-1; J gene: TRBJ2-1; CDR3 protein: CASSLNRGRSSYNEQFF; CDR3 DNA: TGCGCCAGCAGCTTAAATCGAGGGAGGAGCTCCTACAATGAGCAGTTCTTC